This is a list of T cell receptor beta chains from one sample in a study of blood T cell repertoires in COVID-19. Produced via immunoSEQ multiplex PCR; TCRdb's table is partial and in-frame only. The sample has around 150,000 clones, roughly 88% seen once. Sequenced input: PBMCs or T cells enriched from blood (not recorded which). All receptors derive from a woman in her forties or fifties who had recovered from COVID-19. The CDR3 runs from the conserved cysteine through the conserved F or W. Each record gives: CDR3 protein, CDR3 DNA, J gene, D gene, V gene, clone size. A D gene is named only where the DNA matches it firmly. Some rows have no size entry. The others give once, few or many, or a class for an expanded clone.

cdr3_aa: CASSKEGAREVQQFF
cdr3_nt: TGTGCCAGCAGCAAAGAAGGAGCCCGGGAAGTGCAGCAGTTCTTC
j_call: TRBJ2-1
d_call: NA
v_call: TRBV21-1
clone_size: NA

cdr3_aa: CASSLPRQGAGSPLHF
cdr3_nt: TGTGCCAGCAGCTTACCCCGACAGGGGGCCGGCTCACCCCTCCACTTT
j_call: TRBJ1-6
d_call: TRBD1
v_call: TRBV7-9
clone_size: NA

cdr3_aa: CASSLTGSEKLFF
cdr3_nt: TGTGCCAGCAGCTTGACAGGAAGCGAAAAACTGTTTTTT
j_call: TRBJ1-4
d_call: NA
v_call: TRBV5-6
clone_size: NA

cdr3_aa: CASREGARETQYF
cdr3_nt: TGTGCCAGCAGGGAGGGGGCGAGGGAGACCCAGTACTTC
j_call: TRBJ2-5
d_call: NA
v_call: TRBV12-3/TRBV12-4
clone_size: NA

cdr3_aa: CASSQSPPDSYSNTGELFF
cdr3_nt: TGCGCCAGCAGCCAATCCCCCCCCGACAGCTACTCGAACACCGGGGAGCTGTTTTTT
j_call: TRBJ2-2
d_call: NA
v_call: TRBV4-1
clone_size: once

cdr3_aa: CASTRQGSTSDTQYF
cdr3_nt: TGTGCCAGCACCCGTCAGGGGTCAACGTCGGATACGCAGTATTTT
j_call: TRBJ2-3
d_call: NA
v_call: TRBV27
clone_size: NA

cdr3_aa: CASSSPDREGYGYTF
cdr3_nt: TGTGCCAGCAGTTCCCCGGACAGGGAGGGCTATGGCTACACCTTC
j_call: TRBJ1-2
d_call: TRBD1
v_call: TRBV6-5
clone_size: NA

cdr3_aa: CASSMVLRSYEQYF
cdr3_nt: TGTGCCAGTAGTATGGTGCTGCGCTCCTACGAGCAGTACTTC
j_call: TRBJ2-7
d_call: NA
v_call: TRBV19
clone_size: NA

cdr3_aa: CASSLAGTPKETQYF
cdr3_nt: TGTGCCAGCAGCTTGGCGGGGACACCCAAAGAGACCCAGTACTTC
j_call: TRBJ2-5
d_call: NA
v_call: TRBV5-4
clone_size: NA

cdr3_aa: CASSDRTGNYGYTF
cdr3_nt: TGTGCCAGCAGCGACCGGACAGGGAACTATGGCTACACCTTC
j_call: TRBJ1-2
d_call: TRBD1
v_call: TRBV5-4
clone_size: few

cdr3_aa: CASSLDRGDNEQFF
cdr3_nt: TGTGCCAGCAGCTTGGACAGGGGGGACAATGAGCAGTTCTTC
j_call: TRBJ2-1
d_call: TRBD1
v_call: TRBV7-9
clone_size: NA

cdr3_aa: CASSSKNPRGQKSDTQYF
cdr3_nt: TGTGCCAGCAGCTCAAAAAATCCCAGGGGGCAGAAATCAGATACGCAGTATTTT
j_call: TRBJ2-3
d_call: TRBD1
v_call: TRBV3-1/TRBV3-2
clone_size: NA

cdr3_aa: CSANPSTGPGTEAFF
cdr3_nt: TGCAGCGCAAACCCTTCTACAGGGCCGGGAACTGAAGCTTTCTTT
j_call: TRBJ1-1
d_call: NA
v_call: TRBV29-1
clone_size: NA

cdr3_aa: CASSLGQPGQGGQPQHF
cdr3_nt: TGTGCCAGCAGCTTGGGACAACCGGGACAGGGTGGCCAGCCCCAGCATTTT
j_call: TRBJ1-5
d_call: TRBD1
v_call: TRBV5-4
clone_size: few

cdr3_aa: CASGIGTASNQPQHF
cdr3_nt: TGTGCCAGCGGTATTGGGACAGCTAGCAATCAGCCCCAGCATTTT
j_call: TRBJ1-5
d_call: TRBD1
v_call: TRBV6-5
clone_size: NA

cdr3_aa: CASSYVYNYGYTF
cdr3_nt: TGTGCCAGCAGTTACGTGTATAACTATGGCTACACCTTC
j_call: TRBJ1-2
d_call: NA
v_call: TRBV6-5
clone_size: NA

cdr3_aa: CASSRMAGIETEAFF
cdr3_nt: TGTGCCAGCAGCAGAATGGCAGGGATAGAGACTGAAGCTTTCTTT
j_call: TRBJ1-1
d_call: NA
v_call: TRBV14
clone_size: NA

cdr3_aa: CASSPAGNEQYF
cdr3_nt: TGTGCCAGCAGCCCGGCGGGGAACGAGCAGTACTTC
j_call: TRBJ2-7
d_call: NA
v_call: TRBV5-5
clone_size: NA

cdr3_aa: CASSLGGLGLNSGYTF
cdr3_nt: TGTGCCAGCAGCTTGGGAGGCCTAGGACTAAACTCTGGCTACACCTTC
j_call: TRBJ1-2
d_call: NA
v_call: TRBV5-4
clone_size: NA

cdr3_aa: CASSMQGATEAFF
cdr3_nt: TGTGCCAGTAGTATGCAGGGGGCAACTGAAGCTTTCTTT
j_call: TRBJ1-1
d_call: TRBD1
v_call: TRBV19
clone_size: NA

cdr3_aa: CASRHRGYEQYF
cdr3_nt: TGTGCCAGCAGACACAGGGGGTACGAGCAGTACTTC
j_call: TRBJ2-7
d_call: TRBD1
v_call: TRBV13
clone_size: NA

cdr3_aa: CASSVQGAGYGYTF
cdr3_nt: TGTGCCAGCAGCGTTCAGGGGGCGGGCTATGGCTACACCTTC
j_call: TRBJ1-2
d_call: TRBD1
v_call: TRBV7-3
clone_size: NA

cdr3_aa: CAWSRGGNKNTQYF
cdr3_nt: TGTGCCTGGAGTAGGGGAGGGAACAAAAATACGCAGTATTTT
j_call: TRBJ2-3
d_call: TRBD2
v_call: TRBV30
clone_size: NA

cdr3_aa: CASSQDHGTGYTF
cdr3_nt: TGCGCCAGCAGCCAAGATCACGGGACAGGGTACACCTTC
j_call: TRBJ1-2
d_call: TRBD1
v_call: TRBV4-3
clone_size: NA

cdr3_aa: CASSRSRGGWGTDTQYF
cdr3_nt: TGTGCCAGCAGTCGGTCACGAGGGGGTTGGGGCACAGATACGCAGTATTTT
j_call: TRBJ2-3
d_call: NA
v_call: TRBV5-4
clone_size: NA

cdr3_aa: CAWSGTGVHEQYF
cdr3_nt: TGTGCCTGGAGCGGGACAGGGGTCCACGAGCAGTACTTC
j_call: TRBJ2-7
d_call: TRBD1
v_call: TRBV30
clone_size: NA

cdr3_aa: CASTGQVSNQPQHF
cdr3_nt: TGTGCCAGCACAGGACAGGTCTCCAATCAGCCCCAGCATTTT
j_call: TRBJ1-5
d_call: TRBD1
v_call: TRBV18
clone_size: NA

cdr3_aa: CASSPAVAGTNYGYTF
cdr3_nt: TGTGCCAGCAGCCCAGCCGTGGCAGGAACTAACTATGGCTACACCTTC
j_call: TRBJ1-2
d_call: NA
v_call: TRBV7-6
clone_size: NA

cdr3_aa: CASSQGGVSYEQYF
cdr3_nt: TGTGCCAGCAGCCAAGGCGGAGTCTCCTACGAGCAGTACTTC
j_call: TRBJ2-7
d_call: NA
v_call: TRBV4-2
clone_size: NA

cdr3_aa: CATPTGQVHSNYGYTF
cdr3_nt: TGTGCCACCCCCACGGGACAGGTACATTCTAACTATGGCTACACCTTC
j_call: TRBJ1-2
d_call: TRBD1
v_call: TRBV24-1
clone_size: NA

cdr3_aa: CASSKEPPNSPLHF
cdr3_nt: TGCGCCAGCAGTAAAGAGCCACCTAATTCACCCCTCCACTTT
j_call: TRBJ1-6
d_call: NA
v_call: TRBV10-1
clone_size: NA

cdr3_aa: CASSYGHNSPLHF
cdr3_nt: TGTGCCAGCAGTTACGGACACAATTCACCCCTCCACTTT
j_call: TRBJ1-6
d_call: NA
v_call: TRBV12-3/TRBV12-4
clone_size: NA

cdr3_aa: CASSLGTGLSSYEQYF
cdr3_nt: TGTGCCAGCAGCTTGGGGACAGGGTTGAGCTCCTACGAGCAGTACTTC
j_call: TRBJ2-7
d_call: TRBD1
v_call: TRBV7-2
clone_size: NA

cdr3_aa: CASSPNRGTYNEQFF
cdr3_nt: TGTGCCAGCAGCCCAAACAGGGGAACCTACAATGAGCAGTTCTTC
j_call: TRBJ2-1
d_call: TRBD1
v_call: TRBV7-2
clone_size: NA

cdr3_aa: CASSVGEDTQYF
cdr3_nt: TGTGCCAGCAGCGTAGGTGAGGATACGCAGTATTTT
j_call: TRBJ2-3
d_call: NA
v_call: TRBV9
clone_size: once

cdr3_aa: CASSLAGAGGFSGNTIYF
cdr3_nt: TGCGCCAGCAGCTTGGCAGGGGCAGGGGGGTTCTCTGGAAACACCATATATTTT
j_call: TRBJ1-3
d_call: TRBD1
v_call: TRBV5-1
clone_size: NA